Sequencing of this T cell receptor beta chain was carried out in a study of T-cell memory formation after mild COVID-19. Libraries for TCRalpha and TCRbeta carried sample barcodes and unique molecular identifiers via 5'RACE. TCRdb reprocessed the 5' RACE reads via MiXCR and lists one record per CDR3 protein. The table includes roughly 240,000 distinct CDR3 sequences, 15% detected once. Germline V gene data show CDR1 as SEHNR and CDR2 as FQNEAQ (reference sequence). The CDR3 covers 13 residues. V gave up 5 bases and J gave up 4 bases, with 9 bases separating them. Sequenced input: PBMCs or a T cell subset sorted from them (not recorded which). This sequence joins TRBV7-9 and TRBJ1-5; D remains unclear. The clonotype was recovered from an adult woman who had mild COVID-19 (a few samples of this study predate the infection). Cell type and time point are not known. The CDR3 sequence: CASSPTGNQPQHF. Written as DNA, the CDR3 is TGTGCCAGCAGCCCCACTGGAAATCAGCCCCAGCATTTT.